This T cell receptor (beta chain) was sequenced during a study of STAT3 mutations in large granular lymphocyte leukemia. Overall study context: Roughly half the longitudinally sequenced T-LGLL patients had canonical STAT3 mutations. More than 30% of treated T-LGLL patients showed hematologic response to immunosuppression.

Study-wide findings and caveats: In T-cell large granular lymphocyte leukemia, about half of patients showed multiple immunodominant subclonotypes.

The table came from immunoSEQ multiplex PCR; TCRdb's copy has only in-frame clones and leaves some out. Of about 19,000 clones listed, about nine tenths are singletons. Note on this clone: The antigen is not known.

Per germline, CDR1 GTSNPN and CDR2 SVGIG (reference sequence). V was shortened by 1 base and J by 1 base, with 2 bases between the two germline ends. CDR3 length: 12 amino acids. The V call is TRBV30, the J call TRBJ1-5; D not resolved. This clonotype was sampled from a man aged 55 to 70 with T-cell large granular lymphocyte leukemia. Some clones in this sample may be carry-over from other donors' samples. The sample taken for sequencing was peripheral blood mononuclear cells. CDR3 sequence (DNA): TGTGCCTGGAGTGGGAGCAATCAGCCCCAGCATTTT. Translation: CAWSGSNQPQHF.